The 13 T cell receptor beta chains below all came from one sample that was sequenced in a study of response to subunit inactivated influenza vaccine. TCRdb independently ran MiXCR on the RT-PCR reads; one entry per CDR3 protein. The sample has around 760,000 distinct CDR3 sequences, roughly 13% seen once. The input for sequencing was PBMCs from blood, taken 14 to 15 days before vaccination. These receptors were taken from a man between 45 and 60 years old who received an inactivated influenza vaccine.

CDR3 sequence (DNA): TGCAGCGTCCGGGACGGCGACCCCTACGAGCAGTACTTC. Amino acids: CSVRDGDPYEQYF. V is TRBV29-1 and J is TRBJ2-7, with D possibly being TRBD1 or TRBD2 (5 bases each). Trimming left V 6 bases short and J 2 bases short, with 14 bases between. CDR1 is SQVTM and CDR2 is ANQGSEA in the germline V gene. The CDR3 runs 13 residues.

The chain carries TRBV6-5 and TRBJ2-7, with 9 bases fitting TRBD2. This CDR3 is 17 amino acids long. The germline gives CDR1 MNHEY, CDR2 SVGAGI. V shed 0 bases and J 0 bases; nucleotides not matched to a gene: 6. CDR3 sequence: CASSYSLAGSPSYEQYF. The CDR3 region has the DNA TGTGCCAGCAGTTACTCGCTAGCGGGGAGCCCCTCCTACGAGCAGTACTTC.

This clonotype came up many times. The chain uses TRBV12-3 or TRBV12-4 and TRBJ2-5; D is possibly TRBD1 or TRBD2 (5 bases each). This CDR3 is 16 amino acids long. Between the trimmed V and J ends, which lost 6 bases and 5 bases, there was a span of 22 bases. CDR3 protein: CASSSPGTVGMETQYF. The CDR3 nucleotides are TGTGCCAGCAGCAGTCCCGGGACGGTCGGGATGGAGACCCAGTACTTC.

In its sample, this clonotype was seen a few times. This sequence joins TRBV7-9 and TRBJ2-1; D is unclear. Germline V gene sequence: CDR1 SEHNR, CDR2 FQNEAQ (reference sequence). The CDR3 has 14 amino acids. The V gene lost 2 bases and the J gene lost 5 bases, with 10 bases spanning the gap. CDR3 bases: TGTGCCAGCAGCTTAACTATTCGTAACAATGAGCAGTTCTTC. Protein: CASSLTIRNNEQFF.

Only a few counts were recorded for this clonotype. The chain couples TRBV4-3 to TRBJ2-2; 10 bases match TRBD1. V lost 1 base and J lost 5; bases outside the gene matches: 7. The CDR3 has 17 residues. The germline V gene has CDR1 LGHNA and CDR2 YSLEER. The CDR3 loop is CASSQVSLDRGTGELFF. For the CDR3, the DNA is TGCGCCAGCAGCCAAGTGAGCCTGGACAGGGGGACCGGGGAGCTGTTTTTT.

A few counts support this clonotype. CDR3 residues: CASRGSSQGSPLHF. CDR3 bases: TGTGCCAGCAGGGGCTCAAGCCAGGGTTCACCCCTCCACTTT. The J gene is TRBJ1-6, the V gene TRBV3-1, with D possibly being TRBD1 (5 bases). Trimming took 6 bases from V and 9 from J, leaving 15 bases between them. The germline gives CDR1 LGHDT, CDR2 YNNKEL (reference sequence). The CDR3 totals 14 residues.

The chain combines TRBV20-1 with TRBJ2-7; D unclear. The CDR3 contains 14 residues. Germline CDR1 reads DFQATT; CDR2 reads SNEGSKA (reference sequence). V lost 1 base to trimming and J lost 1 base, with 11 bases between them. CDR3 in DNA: TGCAGTGCTAGAGGTCTCGGCAGATCCTACGAGCAGTACTTC. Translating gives CSARGLGRSYEQYF.

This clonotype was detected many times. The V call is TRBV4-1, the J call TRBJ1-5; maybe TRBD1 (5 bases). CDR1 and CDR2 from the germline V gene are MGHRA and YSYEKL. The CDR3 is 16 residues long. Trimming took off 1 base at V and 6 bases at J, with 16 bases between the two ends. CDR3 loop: CASSQGYRRGRQPQHF. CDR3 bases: TGCGCCAGCAGCCAAGGCTATAGAAGGGGTCGTCAGCCCCAGCATTTT.

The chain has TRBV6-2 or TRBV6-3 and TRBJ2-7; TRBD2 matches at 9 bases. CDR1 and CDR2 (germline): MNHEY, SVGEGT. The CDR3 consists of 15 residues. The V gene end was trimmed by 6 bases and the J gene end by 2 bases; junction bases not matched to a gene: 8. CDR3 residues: CASRWGSSGTYEQYF. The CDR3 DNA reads TGTGCCAGCAGATGGGGGTCTAGCGGGACCTACGAGCAGTACTTC.

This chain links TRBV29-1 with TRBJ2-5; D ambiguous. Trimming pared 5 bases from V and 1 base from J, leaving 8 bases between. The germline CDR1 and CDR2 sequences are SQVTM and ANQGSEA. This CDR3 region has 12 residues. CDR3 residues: CSVWTAQETQYF. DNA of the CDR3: TGCAGCGTTTGGACGGCCCAAGAGACCCAGTACTTC.

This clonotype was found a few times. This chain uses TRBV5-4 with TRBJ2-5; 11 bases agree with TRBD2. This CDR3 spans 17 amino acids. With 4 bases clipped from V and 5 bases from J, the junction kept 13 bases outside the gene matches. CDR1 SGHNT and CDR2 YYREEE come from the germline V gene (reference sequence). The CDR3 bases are TGTGCCAGCAGCGGTACTAGCGGGAGAGTTTCCTTCGAGACCCAGTACTTC. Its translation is CASSGTSGRVSFETQYF.

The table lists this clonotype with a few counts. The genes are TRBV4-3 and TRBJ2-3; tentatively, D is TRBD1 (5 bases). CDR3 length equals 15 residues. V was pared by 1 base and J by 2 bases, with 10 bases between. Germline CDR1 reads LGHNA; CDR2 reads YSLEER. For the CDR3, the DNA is TGCGCCAGCAGCCAAGCAACCAGGGCCACAGATACGCAGTATTTT. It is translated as CASSQATRATDTQYF.

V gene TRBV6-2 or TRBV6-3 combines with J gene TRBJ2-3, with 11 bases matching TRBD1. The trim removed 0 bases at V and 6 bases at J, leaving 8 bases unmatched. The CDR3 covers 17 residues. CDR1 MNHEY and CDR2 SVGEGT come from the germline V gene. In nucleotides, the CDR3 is TGTGCCAGCAGTTACTCGTGGACAGGGGGCCGTTCGGATACGCAGTATTTT. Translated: CASSYSWTGGRSDTQYF.